One and the same sample provided the 4 T cell receptor beta chains below, sequenced in a study of T cells in Graves' hyperthyroidism and ophthalmopathy. The investigators amplified TCR beta CDR3 regions from RNA transcripts. The HTBI primer set served for first-round RT-PCR of the TCR CDR3. Each CDR3 protein gets one entry after TCRdb re-called the multiplex PCR reads with MiXCR. Seen here are approximately 400,000 distinct CDR3 sequences, around a sixth observed once, and the top ten hold roughly two fifths. Input material: blood. Every receptor here comes from a man between 18 and 35 years old with Graves' ophthalmopathy.

As to this clonotype: A much larger clone differs by one base, so this may be a read error. As the CDR3 is not closed by the conserved phenylalanine or tryptophan, this likely results from a read error. The chain employs TRBV13 and TRBJ1-1, with D possibly TRBD1 on 5 matching bases. Trimming took 3 bases from V and 2 from J, leaving 13 bases between them. The CDR3 length is 15 residues. Germline CDR1 and CDR2: PRHDT and FYEKMQ (reference sequence). The CDR3 sequence is CASSFGPTVNTEAFL. CDR3 sequence (DNA): TGTGCCAGCAGCTTTGGACCGACAGTAAACACTGAAGCTTTCCTT.

This chain uses TRBV5-6 with TRBJ1-2, with 7 bases fitting TRBD1. The CDR3 is made up of 15 amino acids. The germline V gene encodes CDR1 SGHDT and CDR2 YYEEEE. Trimming took 4 bases from V and 4 from J; bases not matched to a gene: 10. As DNA, the CDR3 is TGTGCCAGCAGCCCCGGGACAGTGTATACCTATGGCTACACCTTC. This translates into CASSPGTVYTYGYTF.

This clonotype was observed at least ten times. The chain recombines TRBV18 with TRBJ2-3; no clear D. The germline V and J ends were trimmed by 3 bases and 0 bases, with 7 bases remaining between them. Germline V gene sequence: CDR1 KGHSH, CDR2 LQKENI. CDR3 size: 14 residues. CDR3 sequence (DNA): TGTGCCAGCTCACCTACCTCTAGCACAGATACGCAGTATTTT. It yields the protein CASSPTSSTDTQYF.

This clonotype was observed a handful of times. The CDR3 protein is CASSLAPGGGGSPLHF. The CDR3 DNA reads TGTGCCAGCAGCTTAGCGCCAGGAGGAGGTGGATCACCCCTCCACTTT. The chain combines TRBV11-1 with TRBJ1-6; D gene ambiguous. The germline gives CDR1 SGHAT, CDR2 FQDESV (reference sequence). This CDR3 is built from 16 residues. V dropped 0 bases and J dropped 10 bases, with 16 bases sitting between them.